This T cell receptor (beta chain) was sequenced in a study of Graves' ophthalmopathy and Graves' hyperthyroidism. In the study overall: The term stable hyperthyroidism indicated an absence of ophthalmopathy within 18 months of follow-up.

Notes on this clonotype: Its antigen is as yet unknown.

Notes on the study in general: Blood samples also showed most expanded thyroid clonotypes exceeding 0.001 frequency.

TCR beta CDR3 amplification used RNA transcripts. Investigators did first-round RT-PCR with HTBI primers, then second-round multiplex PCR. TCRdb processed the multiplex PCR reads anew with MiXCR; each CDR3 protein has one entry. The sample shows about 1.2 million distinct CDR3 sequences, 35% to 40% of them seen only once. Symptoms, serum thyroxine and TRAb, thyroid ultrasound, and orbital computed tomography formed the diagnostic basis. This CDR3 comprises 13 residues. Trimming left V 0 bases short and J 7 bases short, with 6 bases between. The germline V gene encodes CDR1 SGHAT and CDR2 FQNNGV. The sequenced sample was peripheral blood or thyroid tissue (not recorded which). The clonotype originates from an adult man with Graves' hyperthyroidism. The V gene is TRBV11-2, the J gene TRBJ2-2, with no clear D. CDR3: CASSLDRGGELFF. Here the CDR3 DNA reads TGTGCCAGCAGCTTAGATCGCGGCGGGGAGCTGTTTTTT.